The present TCR beta chain was sequenced within a study of regulatory T cells in long-lasting Graves disease. Regarding time point: persistent/refractory GD, antithyroid drugs over 5 years with positive TRAb. The TCR library was made from RNA extracted from PBMCs. HTBI primers from iRepertoire and Arm-PCR of CDR3 regions yielded the TCR beta libraries. TCRdb processed the multiplex PCR reads anew with MiXCR; each CDR3 protein has one entry. This sample has approximately 690,000 distinct CDR3 sequences; 30% occur once, and the top ten carry roughly 46%. As to this clonotype: Its specificity is not known.

The CDR3 sequence is 18 residues long. The trim removed 0 bases at V and 3 bases at J, leaving 17 bases unmatched. Germline V gene sequence: CDR1 SQVTM, CDR2 ANQGSEA. The study's findings and limits: Exclusively peripheral blood, rather than thyroid tissue, was studied. TRBV28, TRBJ1-2 and TRBJ2-5 emerged as the favored segments in persistent disease.

This specimen consisted of peripheral blood mononuclear cells (PBMCs), obtained when the disease was refractory, from a patient treated with antithyroid drugs. This sequence joins TRBV29-1 and TRBJ2-7; 7 nucleotides match TRBD2. This TCR was recovered from a female donor with Graves disease. This chain's CDR3 is CSVEDGALGRGAFYEQYF. The CDR3 bases are TGCAGCGTTGAAGATGGGGCGCTTGGGAGGGGAGCTTTCTACGAGCAGTACTTC.